A selection of T cell receptor beta chains follows, all from one sample in a study of shared clonotypes between healthy human individuals. Clones were read by immunoSEQ multiplex PCR, and TCRdb kept only the in-frame ones, dropping some. The sample consists of 2 million to 2.5 million clones, 85% to 95% of them appearing once. Sample: naive CD4+ T cells from PBMCs. All receptors derive from a man younger than 35 in good health. Some clones in this sample may be carry-over from other donors' samples. Both conserved end residues are part of each CDR3. Fields, in order: V gene, clone size, J gene, D gene, CDR3 protein, CDR3 DNA. D genes are given only for firm matches. Clone size is not always given. Where it is, it says once, few, many or a class for expanded clones.

v_call: TRBV5-6; clone_size: .; j_call: TRBJ2-2; d_call: .; cdr3_aa: CASLGDRNTGELFF; cdr3_nt: TGTGCCAGCCTCGGAGACAGAAACACCGGGGAGCTGTTTTTT
v_call: TRBV28; clone_size: .; j_call: TRBJ2-1; d_call: TRBD1; cdr3_aa: CALGTGVNEQFF; cdr3_nt: TGTGCCTTGGGGACAGGGGTCAATGAGCAGTTCTTC
v_call: TRBV29-1; clone_size: .; j_call: TRBJ2-2; d_call: TRBD1; cdr3_aa: CSVSRQGATGELFF; cdr3_nt: TGCAGCGTTTCACGACAGGGGGCCACCGGGGAGCTGTTTTTT
v_call: TRBV10-1; clone_size: .; j_call: TRBJ2-7; d_call: .; cdr3_aa: CASSEFQVRELYEQYF; cdr3_nt: TGCGCCAGCAGTGAGTTTCAGGTTAGGGAGCTCTACGAGCAGTACTTC
v_call: TRBV29-1; clone_size: .; j_call: TRBJ2-7; d_call: .; cdr3_aa: CSVRLGRTGTYEQYF; cdr3_nt: TGCAGCGTTCGGTTGGGAAGGACGGGAACCTACGAGCAGTACTTC
v_call: TRBV28; clone_size: .; j_call: TRBJ2-3; d_call: TRBD1; cdr3_aa: CASSLTGGPTDTQYF; cdr3_nt: TGTGCCAGCAGTTTAACAGGGGGCCCCACAGATACGCAGTATTTT
v_call: TRBV7-2; clone_size: once; j_call: TRBJ2-7; d_call: TRBD1; cdr3_aa: CASSRTGDGLYEQYF; cdr3_nt: TGTGCCAGCAGCCGGACAGGGGATGGACTCTACGAGCAGTACTTC
v_call: TRBV29-1; clone_size: .; j_call: TRBJ1-3; d_call: TRBD1; cdr3_aa: CSVSQGAVENTIYF; cdr3_nt: TGCAGCGTCTCACAGGGGGCAGTGGAAAACACCATATATTTT
v_call: TRBV30; clone_size: .; j_call: TRBJ2-7; d_call: .; cdr3_aa: CAWSVRQGGEQYF; cdr3_nt: TGTGCCTGGAGTGTACGGCAGGGAGGCGAGCAGTACTTC
v_call: TRBV29-1; clone_size: .; j_call: TRBJ2-1; d_call: .; cdr3_aa: CSVDYSYNEQFF; cdr3_nt: TGCAGCGTTGATTACTCCTACAATGAGCAGTTCTTC
v_call: TRBV6-5; clone_size: .; j_call: TRBJ2-5; d_call: TRBD1; cdr3_aa: CASSFTVGGRETQYF; cdr3_nt: TGTGCCAGCAGTTTCACCGTAGGGGGCCGGGAGACCCAGTACTTC
v_call: TRBV7-2; clone_size: once; j_call: TRBJ2-7; d_call: TRBD1; cdr3_aa: CASSFNRGQGGEQYF; cdr3_nt: TGTGCCAGCAGCTTCAATAGAGGACAGGGGGGCGAGCAGTACTTC
v_call: TRBV10-3; clone_size: .; j_call: TRBJ2-2; d_call: TRBD2; cdr3_aa: CAISETSGRGTGELFF; cdr3_nt: TGTGCCATCAGTGAGACTAGCGGCCGGGGGACCGGGGAGCTGTTTTTT
v_call: TRBV9; clone_size: .; j_call: TRBJ2-3; d_call: .; cdr3_aa: CASSATPGGRVNFTQYF; cdr3_nt: TGTGCCAGCAGCGCGACCCCCGGAGGGCGGGTCAACTTCACGCAGTATTTT
v_call: TRBV25-1; clone_size: .; j_call: TRBJ2-3; d_call: .; cdr3_aa: CASSESGRASTDTQYF; cdr3_nt: TGTGCCAGCAGTGAATCGGGCAGGGCTAGCACAGATACGCAGTATTTT
v_call: TRBV5-1; clone_size: .; j_call: TRBJ1-1; d_call: TRBD1; cdr3_aa: CASSLEGASRWAEAFF; cdr3_nt: TGCGCCAGCAGCTTGGAGGGGGCCAGTAGGTGGGCTGAAGCTTTCTTT
v_call: TRBV28; clone_size: .; j_call: TRBJ1-1; d_call: .; cdr3_aa: CASSLPDRNTEAFF; cdr3_nt: TGTGCCAGCAGTTTACCGGACAGGAACACTGAAGCTTTCTTT
v_call: TRBV7-2; clone_size: .; j_call: TRBJ2-5; d_call: TRBD1; cdr3_aa: CASSLFPNRGSYQETQYF; cdr3_nt: TGTGCCAGCAGCTTATTCCCCAACAGGGGGTCGTACCAAGAGACCCAGTACTTC
v_call: TRBV10-3; clone_size: .; j_call: TRBJ2-7; d_call: .; cdr3_aa: CAISEHSSVGGKSYEQYF; cdr3_nt: TGTGCCATCAGTGAGCACTCGTCGGTGGGGGGAAAATCCTACGAGCAGTACTTC
v_call: TRBV2; clone_size: .; j_call: TRBJ2-7; d_call: .; cdr3_aa: CASRQEAYEQYF; cdr3_nt: TGTGCCAGCAGACAAGAGGCCTACGAGCAGTACTTC
v_call: TRBV7-2; clone_size: .; j_call: TRBJ2-6; d_call: .; cdr3_aa: CASSINRSGANVLTF; cdr3_nt: TGTGCCAGCAGCATTAACAGGTCTGGGGCCAACGTCCTGACTTTC
v_call: TRBV5-8; clone_size: .; j_call: TRBJ2-2; d_call: .; cdr3_aa: CASSLYTTGELFF; cdr3_nt: TGTGCCAGCAGCTTATATACCACCGGGGAGCTGTTTTTT
v_call: TRBV28; clone_size: .; j_call: TRBJ1-1; d_call: TRBD1; cdr3_aa: CASSFPGGRGTEAFF; cdr3_nt: TGTGCCAGCAGTTTCCCAGGGGGAAGGGGCACTGAAGCTTTCTTT
v_call: TRBV9; clone_size: .; j_call: TRBJ1-3; d_call: TRBD1; cdr3_aa: CASRNPGQSGNTIYF; cdr3_nt: TGTGCCAGCAGGAACCCGGGACAGTCGGGAAACACCATATATTTT
v_call: TRBV7-2; clone_size: .; j_call: TRBJ2-7; d_call: .; cdr3_aa: CASSFSRAAYEQYF; cdr3_nt: TGTGCCAGCAGCTTTAGCAGGGCGGCCTACGAGCAGTACTTC
v_call: TRBV13; clone_size: .; j_call: TRBJ2-7; d_call: TRBD2; cdr3_aa: CASRKSGLAGHEQYF; cdr3_nt: TGTGCCAGCAGGAAGTCTGGACTAGCGGGACACGAGCAGTACTTC
v_call: TRBV30; clone_size: .; j_call: TRBJ2-3; d_call: .; cdr3_aa: CAWSRWGSDTQYF; cdr3_nt: TGTGCCTGGAGTCGTTGGGGTTCGGATACGCAGTATTTT
v_call: TRBV6-6; clone_size: .; j_call: TRBJ2-7; d_call: TRBD1; cdr3_aa: CASRSSLQGSSYEQYF; cdr3_nt: TGTGCCAGCAGAAGCTCCCTACAGGGGAGCTCCTACGAGCAGTACTTC
v_call: TRBV7-2; clone_size: once; j_call: TRBJ2-5; d_call: .; cdr3_aa: CASSLPPWGAQETQYF; cdr3_nt: TGTGCCAGCAGCTTACCTCCGTGGGGGGCTCAAGAGACCCAGTACTTC
v_call: TRBV7-2; clone_size: once; j_call: TRBJ2-1; d_call: .; cdr3_aa: CASSSEVSSYNEQFF; cdr3_nt: TGTGCCAGCAGCTCAGAGGTTTCCTCCTACAATGAGCAGTTCTTC
v_call: TRBV5-1; clone_size: .; j_call: TRBJ1-2; d_call: TRBD1; cdr3_aa: CASSPRTGRGYTF; cdr3_nt: TGCGCCAGCAGCCCACGGACAGGGAGGGGCTACACCTTC
v_call: TRBV5-1; clone_size: .; j_call: TRBJ1-2; d_call: .; cdr3_aa: CASSLAGTDYGYTF; cdr3_nt: TGCGCCAGCAGCTTGGCGGGGACCGACTATGGCTACACCTTC
v_call: TRBV28; clone_size: .; j_call: TRBJ1-5; d_call: .; cdr3_aa: CASSAYRNQPQHF; cdr3_nt: TGTGCCAGCAGTGCCTACAGAAATCAGCCCCAGCATTTT
v_call: TRBV5-1; clone_size: .; j_call: TRBJ1-1; d_call: TRBD1; cdr3_aa: CASSSGTGATEAFF; cdr3_nt: TGCGCCAGCAGCTCGGGGACAGGGGCTACTGAAGCTTTCTTT
v_call: TRBV27; clone_size: .; j_call: TRBJ2-2; d_call: .; cdr3_aa: CASSLQSNTGELFF; cdr3_nt: TGTGCCAGCAGTTTGCAGTCGAACACCGGGGAGCTGTTTTTT
v_call: TRBV6-5; clone_size: .; j_call: TRBJ2-7; d_call: TRBD1; cdr3_aa: CASSYQDRGPYEQYF; cdr3_nt: TGTGCCAGCAGTTACCAGGACAGGGGTCCCTACGAGCAGTACTTC
v_call: TRBV4-1; clone_size: .; j_call: TRBJ2-2; d_call: TRBD2; cdr3_aa: CASSQGEGLVEIGELFF; cdr3_nt: TGCGCCAGCAGCCAAGGAGAGGGACTAGTTGAGATCGGGGAGCTGTTTTTT
v_call: TRBV10-3; clone_size: .; j_call: TRBJ2-1; d_call: TRBD2; cdr3_aa: CAISESTLAEPNNEQFF; cdr3_nt: TGTGCCATCAGTGAGTCGACCCTAGCGGAGCCCAACAATGAGCAGTTCTTC
v_call: TRBV9; clone_size: .; j_call: TRBJ2-7; d_call: .; cdr3_aa: CASSVGVFPGAEQYF; cdr3_nt: TGTGCCAGCAGCGTGGGGGTCTTTCCAGGGGCAGAGCAGTACTTC
v_call: TRBV5-1; clone_size: .; j_call: TRBJ2-1; d_call: TRBD1; cdr3_aa: CASSLLGQGYNEQFF; cdr3_nt: TGCGCCAGCAGCTTACTCGGACAGGGCTACAATGAGCAGTTCTTC
v_call: TRBV23-1; clone_size: once; j_call: TRBJ2-2; d_call: .; cdr3_aa: CASSHQSFWGNTGELFF; cdr3_nt: TGCGCCAGCAGTCATCAGTCGTTTTGGGGGAACACCGGGGAGCTGTTTTTT
v_call: TRBV2; clone_size: few; j_call: TRBJ1-1; d_call: .; cdr3_aa: CASTQEGTEAFF; cdr3_nt: TGTGCCAGCACCCAAGAGGGTACTGAAGCTTTCTTT
v_call: TRBV7-2; clone_size: .; j_call: TRBJ2-5; d_call: TRBD1; cdr3_aa: CASSLAPGTGGIYETQYF; cdr3_nt: TGTGCCAGCAGCTTAGCGCCAGGGACAGGGGGGATCTATGAGACCCAGTACTTC
v_call: TRBV28; clone_size: once; j_call: TRBJ1-2; d_call: .; cdr3_aa: CASSLALGPGGAYGYTF; cdr3_nt: TGTGCCAGCAGTTTAGCGCTAGGCCCCGGGGGCGCCTATGGCTACACCTTC
v_call: TRBV7-9; clone_size: .; j_call: TRBJ2-4; d_call: TRBD2; cdr3_aa: CASSFRAGENIQYF; cdr3_nt: TGTGCCAGCAGCTTCAGGGCGGGGGAAAACATTCAGTACTTC
v_call: TRBV25-1; clone_size: .; j_call: TRBJ2-2; d_call: .; cdr3_aa: CASSRGLFGGTGELFF; cdr3_nt: TGTGCCAGCAGCCGGGGGCTCTTCGGGGGAACCGGGGAGCTGTTTTTT
v_call: TRBV5-1; clone_size: .; j_call: TRBJ2-3; d_call: .; cdr3_aa: CASSLPTQGDTQYF; cdr3_nt: TGCGCCAGCAGCTTGCCGACCCAGGGGGATACGCAGTATTTT
v_call: TRBV7-2; clone_size: .; j_call: TRBJ1-1; d_call: .; cdr3_aa: CASSLVVRADTEAFF; cdr3_nt: TGTGCCAGCAGCTTAGTTGTCAGGGCGGACACTGAAGCTTTCTTT
v_call: TRBV19; clone_size: .; j_call: TRBJ2-7; d_call: .; cdr3_aa: CASRNRESSYEQYF; cdr3_nt: TGTGCCAGTAGAAATCGGGAGAGCTCCTACGAGCAGTACTTC
v_call: TRBV28; clone_size: .; j_call: TRBJ2-6; d_call: TRBD1; cdr3_aa: CASSIGGDGANVLTF; cdr3_nt: TGTGCCAGCAGCATAGGGGGCGATGGGGCCAACGTCCTGACTTTC
v_call: TRBV5-1; clone_size: .; j_call: TRBJ2-1; d_call: TRBD1; cdr3_aa: CASSLRQGVDNEQFF; cdr3_nt: TGCGCCAGCAGCCTCCGACAGGGGGTGGACAATGAGCAGTTCTTC
v_call: TRBV27; clone_size: .; j_call: TRBJ1-1; d_call: TRBD1; cdr3_aa: CASRAGQGSAFF; cdr3_nt: TGTGCCAGCAGGGCGGGACAGGGGTCTGCTTTCTTT
v_call: TRBV10-1; clone_size: .; j_call: TRBJ2-5; d_call: TRBD1; cdr3_aa: CASSARTGAQETQYF; cdr3_nt: TGCGCCAGCAGTGCAAGGACAGGGGCCCAAGAGACCCAGTACTTC
v_call: TRBV18; clone_size: .; j_call: TRBJ2-7; d_call: TRBD1; cdr3_aa: CASSPQGAFYEQYF; cdr3_nt: TGTGCCAGCTCACCACAGGGGGCTTTCTACGAGCAGTACTTC